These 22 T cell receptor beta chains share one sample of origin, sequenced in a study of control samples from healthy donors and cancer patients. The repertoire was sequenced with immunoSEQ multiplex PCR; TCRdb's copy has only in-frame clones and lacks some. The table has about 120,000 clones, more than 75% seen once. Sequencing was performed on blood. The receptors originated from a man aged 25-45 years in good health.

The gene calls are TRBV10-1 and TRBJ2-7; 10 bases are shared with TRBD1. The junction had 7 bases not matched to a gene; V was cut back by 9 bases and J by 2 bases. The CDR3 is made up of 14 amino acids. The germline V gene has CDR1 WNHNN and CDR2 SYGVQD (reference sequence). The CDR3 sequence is CARRTGGNAYEQYF. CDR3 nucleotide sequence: TGCGCCAGAAGGACAGGGGGAAATGCCTACGAGCAGTACTTC.

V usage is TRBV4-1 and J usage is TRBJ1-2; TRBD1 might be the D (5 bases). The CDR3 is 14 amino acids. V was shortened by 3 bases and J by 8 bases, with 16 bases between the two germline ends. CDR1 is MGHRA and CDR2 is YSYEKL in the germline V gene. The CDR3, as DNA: TGCGCCAGCAGCCAGGAGCAGGGAGAGGGGGGCTACACCTTC. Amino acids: CASSQEQGEGGYTF.

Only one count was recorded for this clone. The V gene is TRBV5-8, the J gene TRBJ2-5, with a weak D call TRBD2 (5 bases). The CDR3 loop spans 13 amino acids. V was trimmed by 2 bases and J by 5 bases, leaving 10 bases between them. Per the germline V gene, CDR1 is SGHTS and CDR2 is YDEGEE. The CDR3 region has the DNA TGTGCCAGCAGCTTACGGGGAGATGAGACCCAGTACTTC. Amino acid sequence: CASSLRGDETQYF.

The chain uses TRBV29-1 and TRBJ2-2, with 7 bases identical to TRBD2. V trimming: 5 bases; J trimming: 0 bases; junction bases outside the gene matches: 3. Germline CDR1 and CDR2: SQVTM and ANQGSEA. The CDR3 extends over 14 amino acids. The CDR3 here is CSVLGGSNTGELFF. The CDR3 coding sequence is TGCAGCGTTCTCGGGGGGTCGAACACCGGGGAGCTGTTTTTT.

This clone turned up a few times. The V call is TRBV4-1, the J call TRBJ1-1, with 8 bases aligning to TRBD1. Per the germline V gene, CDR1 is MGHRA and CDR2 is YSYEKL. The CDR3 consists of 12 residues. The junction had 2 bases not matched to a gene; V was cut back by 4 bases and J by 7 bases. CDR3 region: CASSRGQGEAFF. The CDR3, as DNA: TGCGCCAGCAGCCGAGGACAGGGTGAAGCTTTCTTT.

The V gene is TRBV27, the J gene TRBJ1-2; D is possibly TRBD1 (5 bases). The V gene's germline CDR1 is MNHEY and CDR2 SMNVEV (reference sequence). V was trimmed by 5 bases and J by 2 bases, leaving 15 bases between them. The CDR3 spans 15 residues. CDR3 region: CASSPVRGFNYGYTF. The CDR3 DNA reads TGTGCCAGCAGTCCCGTGCGGGGGTTCAACTATGGCTACACCTTC.

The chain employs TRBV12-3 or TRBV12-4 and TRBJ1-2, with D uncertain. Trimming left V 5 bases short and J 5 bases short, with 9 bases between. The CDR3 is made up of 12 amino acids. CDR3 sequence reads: CASSPAGYGYTF. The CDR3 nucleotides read TGTGCCAGCAGTCCCGCGGGGTATGGCTACACCTTC.

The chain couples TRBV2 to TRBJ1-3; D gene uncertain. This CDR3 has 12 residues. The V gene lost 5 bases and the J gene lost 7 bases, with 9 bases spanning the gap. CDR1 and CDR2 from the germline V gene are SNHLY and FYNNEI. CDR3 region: CASSRQRNTIYF. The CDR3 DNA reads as TGTGCCAGCAGTCGACAAAGGAACACCATATATTTT. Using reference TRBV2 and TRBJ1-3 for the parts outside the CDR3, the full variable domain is EPEVTQTPSHQVTQMGQEVILRCVPISNHLYFYWYRQILGQKVEFLVSFYNNEISEKSEIFDDQFSVERPDGSNFTLKIRSTKLEDSAMYFCASSRQRNTIYFGEGSWLTVV.

The CDR3 loop is CAISEPPYEQYV. The CDR3 region has the DNA TGTGCCATCAGTGAGCCTCCCTACGAGCAGTACGTC. The chain carries TRBV10-3 and TRBJ2-7; D is undetermined. The CDR3 runs 12 residues. CDR1 is ENHRY and CDR2 is SYGVKD in the germline V gene. The V end was cut by 2 bases, the J end by 2 bases, with 4 bases between.

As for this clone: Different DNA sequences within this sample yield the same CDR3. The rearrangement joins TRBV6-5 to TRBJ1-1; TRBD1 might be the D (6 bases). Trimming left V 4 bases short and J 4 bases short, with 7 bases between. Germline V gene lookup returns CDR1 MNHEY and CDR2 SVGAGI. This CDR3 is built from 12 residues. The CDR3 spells CASSSRGTEAFF. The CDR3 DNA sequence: TGTGCCAGCAGTTCCAGGGGCACTGAAGCTTTCTTT.

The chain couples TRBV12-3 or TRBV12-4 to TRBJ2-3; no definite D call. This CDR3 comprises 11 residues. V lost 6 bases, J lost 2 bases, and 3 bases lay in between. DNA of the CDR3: TGTGCCAGCAGAGCCACAGATACGCAGTATTTT. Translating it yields CASRATDTQYF.

The CDR3 loop is CASSKTGFTEAFF. CDR3 sequence (DNA): TGTGCCAGCAGCAAAACAGGGTTCACTGAAGCTTTCTTT. The rearrangement uses TRBV7-8 and TRBJ1-1; D perhaps matches TRBD1 (6 bases). Germline lookup yields CDR1 SGHVS and CDR2 FQNEAQ. V was clipped by 5 bases and J by 4 bases, with 11 bases between them. The CDR3 loop spans 13 amino acids. Full variable domain (rest looked up from reference TRBV7-8 and TRBJ1-1): GAGVSQSPRYKVAKRGQDVALRCDPISGHVSLFWYQQALGQGPEFLTYFQNEAQLDKSGLPSDRFFAERPEGSVSTLKIQRTQQEDSAVYLCASSKTGFTEAFFGQGTRLTVV.

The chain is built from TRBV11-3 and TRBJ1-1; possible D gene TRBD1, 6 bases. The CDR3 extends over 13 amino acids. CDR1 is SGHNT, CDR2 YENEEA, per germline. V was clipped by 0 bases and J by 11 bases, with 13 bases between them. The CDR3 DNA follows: TGTGCCAGCAGCTTAGAATGGGGGGCAGAGGCTTTCTTT. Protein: CASSLEWGAEAFF.

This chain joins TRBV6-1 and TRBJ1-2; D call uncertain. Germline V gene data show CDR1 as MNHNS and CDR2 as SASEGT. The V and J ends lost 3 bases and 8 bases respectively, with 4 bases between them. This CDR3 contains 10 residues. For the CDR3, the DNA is TGTGCCAGCAGTGATGAGGGCTACACCTTC. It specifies CASSDEGYTF.

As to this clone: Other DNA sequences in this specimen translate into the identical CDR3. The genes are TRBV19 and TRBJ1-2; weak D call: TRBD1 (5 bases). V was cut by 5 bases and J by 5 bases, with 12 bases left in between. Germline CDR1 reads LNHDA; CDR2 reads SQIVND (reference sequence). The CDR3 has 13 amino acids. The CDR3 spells CASSLPGGYGYTF. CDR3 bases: TGTGCCAGTAGTCTCCCTGGGGGATATGGCTACACCTTC.

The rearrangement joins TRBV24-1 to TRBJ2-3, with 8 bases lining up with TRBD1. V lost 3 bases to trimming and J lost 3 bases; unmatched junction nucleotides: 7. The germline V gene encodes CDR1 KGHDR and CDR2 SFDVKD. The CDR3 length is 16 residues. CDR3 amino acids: CATSDHTGTGTDTQYF. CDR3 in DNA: TGTGCCACCAGTGATCACACCGGGACAGGAACAGATACGCAGTATTTT.

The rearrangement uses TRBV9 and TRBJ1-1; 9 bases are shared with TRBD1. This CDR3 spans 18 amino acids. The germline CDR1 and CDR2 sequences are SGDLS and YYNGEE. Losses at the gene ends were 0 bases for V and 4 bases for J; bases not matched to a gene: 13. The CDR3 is CASSVAFRDRERSTEAFF. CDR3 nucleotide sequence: TGTGCCAGCAGCGTAGCTTTCCGGGACAGGGAAAGGTCCACTGAAGCTTTCTTT.

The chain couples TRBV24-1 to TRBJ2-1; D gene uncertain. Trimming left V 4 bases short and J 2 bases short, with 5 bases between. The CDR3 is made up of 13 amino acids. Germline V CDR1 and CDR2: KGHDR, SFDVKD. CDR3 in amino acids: CATSDGAYNEQFF. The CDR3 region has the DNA TGTGCCACCAGTGACGGAGCCTACAATGAGCAGTTCTTC.

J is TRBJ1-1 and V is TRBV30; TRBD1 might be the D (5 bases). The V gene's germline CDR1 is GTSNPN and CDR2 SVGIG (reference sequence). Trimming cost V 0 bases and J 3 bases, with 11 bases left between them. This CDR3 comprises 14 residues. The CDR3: CAWSVRGRYTEAFF. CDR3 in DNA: TGTGCCTGGAGTGTAAGGGGCCGTTACACTGAAGCTTTCTTT.

CDR3 DNA sequence: TGTGCCAGCAGAAGGGGCGATCGGTACTATGGCTACACCTTC. It translates to CASRRGDRYYGYTF. The V call is TRBV27, the J call TRBJ1-2; D might be TRBD1 (5 bases). The germline V gene has CDR1 MNHEY and CDR2 SMNVEV (reference sequence). The ends were cut back, 6 bases at V and 3 bases at J, with 14 bases in the middle. This CDR3 is 14 amino acids long.

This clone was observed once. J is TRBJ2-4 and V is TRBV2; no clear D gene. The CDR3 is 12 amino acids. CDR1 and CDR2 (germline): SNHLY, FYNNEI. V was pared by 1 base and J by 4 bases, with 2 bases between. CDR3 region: CASSEEKNIQYF. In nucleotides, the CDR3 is TGTGCCAGCAGTGAAGAAAAAAACATTCAGTACTTC. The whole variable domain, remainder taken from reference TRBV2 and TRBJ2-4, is EPEVTQTPSHQVTQMGQEVILRCVPISNHLYFYWYRQILGQKVEFLVSFYNNEISEKSEIFDDQFSVERPDGSNFTLKIRSTKLEDSAMYFCASSEEKNIQYFGAGTRLSVL.

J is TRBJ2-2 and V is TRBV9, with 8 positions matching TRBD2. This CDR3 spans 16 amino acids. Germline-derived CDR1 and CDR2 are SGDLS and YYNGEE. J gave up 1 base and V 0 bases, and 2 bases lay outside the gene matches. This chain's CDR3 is CASSVGGLVNTGELFF. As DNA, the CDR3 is TGTGCCAGCAGCGTAGGGGGACTAGTGAACACCGGGGAGCTGTTTTTT.